A single sample gave rise to the 4 T cell receptor beta chains below, sequenced in a study of cytomegalovirus exposure and HLA in healthy donors. This PCR relied on a set of 60 Vbeta primers and 13 Jbeta primers. TCRdb keeps only in-frame clones here, not all; method: immunoSEQ multiplex PCR. Among under 200,000 clones listed, 80% to 90% were seen once. The sample comprised PBMCs. These TCRs come from a woman younger than 35 in good health and CMV-seronegative.

The genes are TRBV4-1 and TRBJ2-5, with D maybe TRBD2 (5 bases). The CDR3 has 14 residues. V dropped 1 base and J dropped 7 bases, with 13 bases sitting between them. Germline loops: CDR1 MGHRA, CDR2 YSYEKL. In DNA, the CDR3 is TGCGCCAGCAGCCAAGTCATGGGAAGCGGGACCCAGTACTTC. It is translated as CASSQVMGSGTQYF.

This clone came up a few times. The V call is TRBV20-1, the J call TRBJ1-1; no firm D call. Germline values: CDR1 DFQATT, CDR2 SNEGSKA (reference sequence). This CDR3 contains 11 residues. Deletions cut 3 bases from V and 1 base from J, with 3 bases between. DNA for the CDR3: TGCAGTGCTAGCCGGAACACTGAAGCTTTCTTT. It yields the protein CSASRNTEAFF.

The rearrangement uses TRBV4-1 and TRBJ2-7; 15 bases align to TRBD2. The ends lost 1 base at V and 4 bases at J; junction bases unmatched: 2. There are 16 residues in the CDR3. Germline V CDR1 and CDR2: MGHRA, YSYEKL. The CDR3 DNA reads TGCGCCAGCAGCCAAGGGGGACTAGCGGGAGGATACGAGCAGTACTTC. Amino acid sequence: CASSQGGLAGGYEQYF.

The rearrangement links TRBV7-3 to TRBJ2-5; TRBD2 is a possible D gene (6 bases). With the DNA end fitting TRBJ2-7 better, the J assignment may be wrong. Germline CDR1 and CDR2: SGHTA and FQGTGA. The CDR3 has 12 residues. CDR3 sequence: CASSFRGGEQYF. In DNA, the CDR3 is TGTGCCAGCAGCTTTAGGGGAGGCGAGCAGTACTTC.